The next 7 T cell receptor beta chains were all read from a single sample in a study of T cells in women clearing cervical HPV infection. This table comes from immunoSEQ multiplex PCR, and its TCRdb copy is limited to in-frame clones, with some not included. Seen in this sample are tens of thousands of clones; the ten most common clones hold 0.95% to 1.5%. The sample comprised blood buffy coat. The source of these receptors is a woman aged 18 to 69 with a cervical HPV16 infection that either progressed to CIN3+ or cleared (not recorded which).

Regarding this clone: The read ends 3 residues before the CDR3 terminus; that terminus is restored from the germline J gene. The V gene is TRBV6-1, the J gene TRBJ2-7, with 8 bases lining up with TRBD2. There are 16 residues in the CDR3. Germline lookup yields CDR1 MNHNS and CDR2 SASEGT. With V trimmed by 2 bases and J by 3 bases, 9 bases remained unmatched. The CDR3 sequence: CASSETAGGGGYEQYF. Partial CDR3 DNA: TGTGCCAGCAGTGAAACGGCGGGGGGTGGGGGCTACGAG.

About this clone: The CDR3 is cut off 3 residues early in the read; its end comes from the germline J gene. The rearrangement joins TRBV30 to TRBJ2-3, with 9 positions matching TRBD1. V lost 4 bases, J lost 5 bases, and 7 bases stayed unmatched. Germline V lookup: CDR1 GTSNPN, CDR2 SVGIG (reference sequence). This CDR3 is built from 14 residues. The DNA read from the CDR3 is TGTGCCTGGACCCAGACAGGGGGGGAAGATACG. It codes for CAWTQTGGEDT. The full-length CDR3 reads as CAWTQTGGEDTQYF.

Comment on this clone: With the read ending 3 residues before the CDR3 end, the germline J gene is used to fill in that end. This chain uses TRBV7-9 with TRBJ1-2; unclear D gene. The CDR3 runs to 13 residues. CDR1 is SEHNR and CDR2 is FQNEAQ in the germline V gene (reference sequence). Deletions cut 7 bases from V and 2 bases from J, with 11 bases between. CDR3 sequence reads: CASTTRGNYGYTF. The DNA read from the CDR3 is TGTGCCAGCACCACAAGAGGGAACTATGGC.

Of note for this clone: Read data end 3 residues before the CDR3 end; the end is taken from the germline J gene. This chain uses TRBV5-6 with TRBJ2-3; D ambiguous. The length of the CDR3 is 13 residues. The germline V gene has CDR1 SGHDT and CDR2 YYEEEE. Here the CDR3 reads CASSSGPQETQYF. The DNA read from the CDR3 is TGTGCCAGCAGCTCGGGTCCTCAAGAGACG.

As concerns this clone: The read terminates 3 residues before the CDR3 end, so the remaining end is supplied by the germline J gene. V usage is TRBV6-2 or TRBV6-3 and J usage is TRBJ2-7, with a tentative D call TRBD1 (6 bases). Germline-derived CDR1 and CDR2 are MNHEY and SVGEGT. V gave up 8 bases and J gave up 2 bases, with 19 bases separating them. The CDR3 has 15 amino acids. Incomplete CDR3 DNA: TGTGCCAGCTGGGCTGGACAGATCCCTACCTACGAG. Encoded protein: CASWAGQIPTYE. The whole CDR3 sequence is CASWAGQIPTYEQYF.

With respect to this clone: The sequence runs out 3 residues before the end of the CDR3; the remainder is reconstructed from the germline J gene. This sequence joins TRBV11-1 and TRBJ1-2, with 7 positions matching TRBD1. Germline V gene lookup returns CDR1 SGHAT and CDR2 FQDESV (reference sequence). The V segment lost 5 bases and the J segment 3 bases; nucleotides outside the gene matches: 6. This CDR3 is built from 14 residues. The sequenced part of the CDR3 DNA is TGTGCCAGCAGCGCCCAAACAGGGGACTATGGC. Translation: CASSAQTGDYG. The entire CDR3 reads CASSAQTGDYGYTF.

Worth noting for this clone: Sequencing ends 3 residues short of the CDR3 end; the germline J gene provides the rest. The chain recombines TRBV30 with TRBJ2-4; a weak D match, TRBD1 (5 bases). The CDR3 runs 13 residues. Germline CDR1 and CDR2: GTSNPN and SVGIG (reference sequence). The sequenced CDR3 bases are TGTGCCTGGAGTGGACAGCCTAACTATGGT. It specifies CAWSGQPNYG. The entire CDR3 protein is CAWSGQPNYGQYF.